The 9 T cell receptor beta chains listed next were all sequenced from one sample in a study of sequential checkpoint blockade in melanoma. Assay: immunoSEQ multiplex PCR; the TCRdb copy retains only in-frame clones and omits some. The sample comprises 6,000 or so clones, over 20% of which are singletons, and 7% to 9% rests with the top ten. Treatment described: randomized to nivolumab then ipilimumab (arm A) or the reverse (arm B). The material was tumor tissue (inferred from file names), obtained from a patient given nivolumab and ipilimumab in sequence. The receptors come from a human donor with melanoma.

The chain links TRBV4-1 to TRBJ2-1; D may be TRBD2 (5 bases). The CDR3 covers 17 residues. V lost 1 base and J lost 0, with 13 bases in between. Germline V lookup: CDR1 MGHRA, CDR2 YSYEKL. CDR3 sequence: CASSQVISGSSYNEQFF. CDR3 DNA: TGCGCCAGCAGCCAAGTAATTTCGGGATCCTCCTACAATGAGCAGTTCTTC.

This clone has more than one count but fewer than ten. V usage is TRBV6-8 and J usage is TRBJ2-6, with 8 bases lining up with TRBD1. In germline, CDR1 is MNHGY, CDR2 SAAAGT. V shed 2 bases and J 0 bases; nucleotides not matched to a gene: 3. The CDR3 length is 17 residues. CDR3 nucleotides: TGTGCCAGCAGTTACGGGACAGGTTCCTCTGGGGCCAACGTCCTGACTTTC. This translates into CASSYGTGSSGANVLTF.

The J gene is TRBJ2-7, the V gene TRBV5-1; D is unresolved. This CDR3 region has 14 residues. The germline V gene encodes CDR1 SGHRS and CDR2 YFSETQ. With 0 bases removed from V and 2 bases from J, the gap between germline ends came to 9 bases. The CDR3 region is CASSLDPQPYEQYF. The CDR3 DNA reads TGCGCCAGCAGCTTGGATCCACAACCCTACGAGCAGTACTTC.

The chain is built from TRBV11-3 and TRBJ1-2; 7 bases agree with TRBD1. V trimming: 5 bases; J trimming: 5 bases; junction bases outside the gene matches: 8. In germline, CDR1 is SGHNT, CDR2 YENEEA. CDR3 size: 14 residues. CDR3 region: CASSPSGTVYGYTF. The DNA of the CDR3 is TGTGCCAGCAGCCCATCCGGGACAGTTTATGGCTACACCTTC.

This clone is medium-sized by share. Here the CDR3 reads CASSLGRGQGIGGNEKLFF. For the CDR3, the DNA is TGTGCCAGCAGCTTGGGCCGGGGACAGGGTATCGGAGGGAATGAAAAACTGTTTTTT. This chain links TRBV11-3 with TRBJ1-4, with 9 bases aligning to TRBD1. The V gene's germline CDR1 is SGHNT and CDR2 YENEEA. The V gene end was trimmed by 3 bases and the J gene end by 5 bases; junction bases not matched to a gene: 16. The CDR3 has 19 amino acids.

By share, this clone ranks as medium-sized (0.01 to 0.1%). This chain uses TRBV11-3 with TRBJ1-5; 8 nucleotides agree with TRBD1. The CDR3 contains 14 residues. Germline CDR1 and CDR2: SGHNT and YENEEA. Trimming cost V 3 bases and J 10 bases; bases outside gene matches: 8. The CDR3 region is CASSLDREDPPQHF. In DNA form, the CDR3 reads TGTGCCAGCAGCTTGGACAGGGAGGACCCACCCCAGCATTTT.

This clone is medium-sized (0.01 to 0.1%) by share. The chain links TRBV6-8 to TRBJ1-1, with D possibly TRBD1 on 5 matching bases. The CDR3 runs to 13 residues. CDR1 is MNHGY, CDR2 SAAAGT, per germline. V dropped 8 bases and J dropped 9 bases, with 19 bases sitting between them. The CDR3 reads CASRTPQASKAFF. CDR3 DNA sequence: TGTGCCAGCCGAACCCCACAGGCCTCTAAAGCTTTCTTT.

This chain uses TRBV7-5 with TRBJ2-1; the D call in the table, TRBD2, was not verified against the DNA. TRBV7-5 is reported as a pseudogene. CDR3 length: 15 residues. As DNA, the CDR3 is TGTGCCAGCAGCCGAACTAGCGGGAGTTTCGATGAGCAGTTCTTC. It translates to CASSRTSGSFDEQFF.

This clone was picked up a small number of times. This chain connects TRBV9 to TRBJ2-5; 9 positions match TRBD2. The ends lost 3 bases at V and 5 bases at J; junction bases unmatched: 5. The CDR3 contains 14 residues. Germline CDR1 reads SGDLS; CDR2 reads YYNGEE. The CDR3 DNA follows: TGTGCCAGCAGCGCTAGCGGGATGGGGGAGACCCAGTACTTC. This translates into CASSASGMGETQYF.